This record concerns one T cell receptor beta chain sequence. Germline CDR1 reads DFQATT; CDR2 reads SNEGSKA (reference sequence). This CDR3 has 15 amino acids. V lost 3 bases to trimming and J lost 2 bases, with 16 bases between them. These data come from a study of blood T cell repertoires in COVID-19. The overall study: Sources were T cells, B-cell-depleted T cells, or PBMCs; the material itself was cDNA or gDNA.

Participant age was roughly 18 to 89 years, and participants resided in roughly 25 US areas. Participants' own reports of clinical history determined their cohort assignment. In the study's own analysis: Nucleated cell number was recorded as an estimate derived from reference gene primer amplification. Sequencing was performed with immunoSEQ multiplex PCR; in TCRdb, only in-frame clones are kept and a portion is missing. That table gives V, J and clone size, and the DNA gave D and trimming. The sample has over 350,000 clones; 88% are singletons. The sample taken for sequencing was PBMCs or T cells enriched from blood (not recorded which). The TCR comes from a woman aged 25 to 45 with acute COVID-19. The gene calls are TRBV20-1 and TRBJ1-2, with D maybe TRBD1 (5 bases). The CDR3 loop reads CSASYGARFNYGYTF. In DNA, the CDR3 is TGCAGTGCTAGTTATGGGGCCAGGTTCAACTATGGCTACACCTTC.